Below are 3 T cell receptor beta chains sequenced from a single sample in a study of blood T cell repertoires in COVID-19. Profiled with immunoSEQ multiplex PCR; TCRdb holds only in-frame clones, not every one. The table shows a few hundred thousand clones, with roughly 89% occurring only once. Sequencing was carried out using peripheral blood. The receptor source for this set is a man between 18 and 29 years old with COVID-19, enrolled during active disease.

In the case of this clone: Different DNA sequences within this sample yield the same CDR3. The rearrangement joins TRBV10-2 to TRBJ1-2; 8 nucleotides align to TRBD1. Germline V gene sequence: CDR1 WSHSY, CDR2 SAAADI. J lost 4 bases, V lost 6 bases, and 1 base had no gene match. The CDR3 has 12 residues. The CDR3 DNA sequence: TGCGCCAGCAGAGGGACAGGCTATGGCTACACCTTC. Residues: CASRGTGYGYTF.

The CDR3 coding sequence is TGTGCCAGCAGTGGTGACTACCGCACAGATACGCAGTATTTT. Translating gives CASSGDYRTDTQYF. V and J are TRBV2 and TRBJ2-3; D is perhaps TRBD2 (5 bases). CDR3 length: 14 amino acids. CDR1 SNHLY and CDR2 FYNNEI come from the germline V gene. Trimming took 4 bases from V and 1 from J, leaving 9 bases between them. Filled out from reference TRBV2 and TRBJ2-3, the complete variable domain reads EPEVTQTPSHQVTQMGQEVILRCVPISNHLYFYWYRQILGQKVEFLVSFYNNEISEKSEIFDDQFSVERPDGSNFTLKIRSTKLEDSAMYFCASSGDYRTDTQYFGPGTRLTVL.

This clone has a single count. The chain has TRBV7-2 and TRBJ1-1, with a tentative D call TRBD1 (6 bases). The CDR3 has 17 residues. In germline, CDR1 is SGHTA, CDR2 FQGNSA. The V gene lost 4 bases and the J gene lost 5 bases, with 23 bases spanning the gap. This CDR3 reads CASSSPPLTGLGTEAFF. The CDR3 DNA reads TGTGCCAGCAGCTCACCCCCCCTTACAGGGCTGGGGACTGAAGCTTTCTTT.